These T cell receptor beta chains were read from a single sample in a study of blood T cell repertoires in COVID-19. The method was immunoSEQ multiplex PCR; TCRdb's version includes in-frame clones alone and lacks a portion of them. Of about 24,000 clones listed, about 88% were seen once; the top ten hold 9.7%. The sample consisted of peripheral blood. All receptors derive from a man aged 70 or older with acute or convalescent COVID-19. Each CDR3 is given without its conserved first and last residue. The order of the fields is V gene, J gene, CDR3 protein.

TRBV7-9,TRBJ1-3,ASSPRGQGSSGNTIY
TRBV5-1,TRBJ2-7,ASSFYGTSSYEQY
TRBV5-4,TRBJ2-7,ASSAQGSYEQY
TRBV19,TRBJ1-1,ASSTGESEAF
TRBV5-1,TRBJ2-7,ASSLETGLEQY
TRBV7-7,TRBJ2-5,ASSSLVSTGGETQY
TRBV6-1,TRBJ2-7,ASSQTGGAPSEQY
TRBV6-5,TRBJ1-1,ASSYYGGDSEAF
TRBV30,TRBJ1-3,AWSVPTGAGNTIY
TRBV29-1,TRBJ2-1,SATSGATYNEQF
TRBV7-9,TRBJ1-2,ASSPGQGFGGYT
TRBV7-8,TRBJ2-5,ASSQRGTGGGETQY
TRBV19,TRBJ2-1,ASSKYTVYNEQF
TRBV18,TRBJ1-6,ASSGDSYNSPLH
TRBV19,TRBJ1-1,ASSDTIPVTEAF
TRBV5-1,TRBJ1-6,ASSLAAGSGNSPLH
TRBV29-1,TRBJ2-7,SVVGGGPYEQY
TRBV3-1/TRBV3-2,TRBJ2-7,ASSQSSGSYEQY
TRBV3-1/TRBV3-2,TRBJ2-7,ASSQGLAEIFYEQY
TRBV4-1,TRBJ2-5,ASSQEWKSTRQETQY
TRBV27,TRBJ2-4,ATRWVRDELAKNIQY
TRBV6-4,TRBJ1-6,ASRQGFHNSPLH
TRBV18,TRBJ1-3,ASSADRGQGNTIY
TRBV5-4,TRBJ2-1,ASSRDRGPEQF
TRBV27,TRBJ2-7,ASSLLGQGRRGFSYEQY
TRBV18,TRBJ2-2,ASSPPSPGELF
TRBV7-8,TRBJ1-2,ASSLDSRGYGYT
TRBV11-2,TRBJ2-7,ASSSLYEQY
TRBV6-5,TRBJ1-1,ASSYGDREAF
TRBV19,TRBJ2-4,ASSPQGGAKNIQY
TRBV18,TRBJ2-3,ATLPDRATDTQY
TRBV11-2,TRBJ2-2,ASSFAGENTGELF
TRBV4-1,TRBJ1-6,ASSQTGASPPLH
TRBV7-9,TRBJ2-7,ASSPGLAGMGSYEQY
TRBV29-1,TRBJ2-5,SGKNGSGQGTGGQETQY
TRBV11-2,TRBJ1-2,ASSLDLGSGYT
TRBV6-2/TRBV6-3,TRBJ1-2,ASSYKRQLYGYT
TRBV6-2/TRBV6-3,TRBJ1-4,ASSYPGQGASYEKLF